This passage covers 23 T cell receptor beta chains from one sample sequenced in a study of memory CD4+ T cells and cytomegalovirus serostatus. Single viable CD3+CD4+CD8-CD45RO+ cells were sorted as the memory CD4+ T cells. Sequenced by immunoSEQ multiplex PCR; TCRdb stores in-frame clones only, minus some. The sample holds roughly 60,000 clones, 75% to 80% seen once. The specimen was memory CD4+ T cells from blood. The receptors were gathered from an adult in good health and CMV-seronegative.

V and J are TRBV23-1 and TRBJ1-2; 9 nucleotides align to TRBD1. TRBV23-1 is an ORF for which the function is uncertain. Trimming at V came to 7 bases and at J to 5 bases, leaving 11 bases not matched to a gene. CDR3 length: 15 amino acids. The CDR3 DNA reads TGCGCCAGCAAGCTTCCCGGACAGGGGTTATATGGCTACACCTTC. Translation gives CASKLPGQGLYGYTF.

The chain uses TRBV19 and TRBJ1-1; D remains unclear. V was shortened by 5 bases and J by 0 bases, with 13 bases between the two germline ends. Germline V gene data show CDR1 as LNHDA and CDR2 as SQIVND (reference sequence). The CDR3 sequence is 15 residues long. Here the CDR3 reads CASSDQRRMNTEAFF. The DNA of the CDR3 is TGTGCCAGTAGTGACCAACGTCGGATGAACACTGAAGCTTTCTTT.

V usage is TRBV11-3 and J usage is TRBJ2-1, with 14 bases aligning to TRBD2. This CDR3 spans 17 amino acids. With 4 bases clipped from V and 9 bases from J, the junction kept 11 bases outside the gene matches. CDR1 and CDR2 from the germline V gene are SGHNT and YENEEA. CDR3: CASSSGTSGSLTPEQFF. CDR3 DNA sequence: TGTGCCAGCAGCTCCGGGACTAGCGGGAGTCTAACCCCTGAGCAGTTCTTC.

This chain uses TRBV25-1 with TRBJ1-6, with 8 bases lining up with TRBD1. The V gene end was trimmed by 4 bases and the J gene end by 7 bases; junction bases not matched to a gene: 9. The CDR3 covers 16 residues. Germline CDR1 is MGHDK and CDR2 is SYGVNS. For the CDR3, the DNA is TGTGCCAGCAGTGGGTCAGGGGGCGCGGGGAATTCACCCCTCCACTTT. Protein sequence: CASSGSGGAGNSPLHF.

This chain links TRBV11-1 with TRBJ2-7; D is ambiguous. Trimming took 5 bases from V and 0 from J, leaving 5 bases between them. CDR3 size: 12 residues. Germline loops: CDR1 SGHAT, CDR2 FQDESV (reference sequence). CDR3 protein: CASSESSYEQYF. The CDR3 DNA is TGTGCCAGCAGCGAGTCCTCCTACGAGCAGTACTTC. The full variable domain, completed using reference TRBV11-1 and TRBJ2-7, is EAEVAQSPRYKITEKSQAVAFWCDPISGHATLYWYRQILGQGPELLVQFQDESVVDDSQLPKDRFSAERLKGVDSTLKIQPAELGDSAMYLCASSESSYEQYFGPGTRLTVT.

This chain uses TRBV2 with TRBJ2-1; D possibly corresponds to TRBD2 (6 bases). The germline V gene encodes CDR1 SNHLY and CDR2 FYNNEI. The CDR3 length is 15 residues. V was clipped by 5 bases and J by 0 bases, with 11 bases between them. The CDR3 protein is CASSKDGSSYNEQFF. CDR3 nucleotides: TGTGCCAGCAGTAAGGACGGGAGCTCCTACAATGAGCAGTTCTTC.

The chain links TRBV5-4 to TRBJ1-2; a possible D gene is TRBD1 (6 bases). Germline CDR1 SGHNT, CDR2 YYREEE (reference sequence). The CDR3 runs to 14 residues. Trimming took 4 bases from V and 0 from J, leaving 10 bases between them. DNA for the CDR3: TGTGCCAGCAGCGTACAGGGACCTAACTATGGCTACACCTTC. It yields the protein CASSVQGPNYGYTF.

The chain is built from TRBV30 and TRBJ1-1; 9 bases map to TRBD1. J gave up 0 bases and V 2 bases, and 10 bases lay outside the gene matches. The CDR3 is 17 residues long. Germline V gene lookup returns CDR1 GTSNPN and CDR2 SVGIG (reference sequence). This CDR3 is CAWSRGGDRGMNTEAFF. CDR3 sequence (DNA): TGTGCCTGGAGTCGGGGCGGCGACAGGGGGATGAACACTGAAGCTTTCTTT.

The chain is built from TRBV7-2 and TRBJ2-1, with 8 bases that match TRBD1. The J segment lost 9 bases and the V segment lost 4 bases, leaving 8 bases of the junction unmatched. The CDR3 runs to 14 residues. Germline V gene data show CDR1 as SGHTA and CDR2 as FQGNSA. The CDR3 sequence: CASSSVRGPGEQFF. In DNA form, the CDR3 reads TGTGCCAGCAGCTCTGTCAGGGGGCCGGGTGAGCAGTTCTTC. Variable domain in full (rest from reference TRBV7-2 and TRBJ2-1): GAGVSQSPSNKVTEKGKDVELRCDPISGHTALYWYRQSLGQGLEFLIYFQGNSAPDKSGLPSDRFSAERTGGSVSTLTIQRTQQEDSAVYLCASSSVRGPGEQFFGPGTRLTVL.

J is TRBJ1-6 and V is TRBV30; D gene ambiguous. The CDR3 contains 15 residues. V dropped 3 bases and J dropped 7 bases, with 16 bases sitting between them. The germline CDR1 and CDR2 sequences are GTSNPN and SVGIG (reference sequence). The CDR3 loop is CAWRLWQAENSPLHF. The CDR3 DNA reads TGTGCCTGGAGGCTCTGGCAGGCGGAAAATTCACCCCTCCACTTT.

The sample holds a few counts of this clone. V is TRBV6-5 and J is TRBJ1-2; 12 bases line up with TRBD1. This CDR3 is built from 16 residues. The germline V gene has CDR1 MNHEY and CDR2 SVGAGI. V shed 0 bases, J shed 8 bases, and the junction held 7 bases outside the gene matches. CDR3 amino acids: CASSYSAGQGAWGYTF. The CDR3 nucleotides read TGTGCCAGCAGTTACTCGGCGGGACAGGGGGCTTGGGGCTACACCTTC.

This sequence joins TRBV7-9 and TRBJ1-1; the D gene is possibly TRBD1 (5 bases). V dropped 4 bases and J dropped 4 bases, with 10 bases sitting between them. Germline-derived CDR1 and CDR2 are SEHNR and FQNEAQ (reference sequence). The length of the CDR3 is 13 residues. CDR3 DNA sequence: TGTGCCAGCAGCTCTTGGAGGGGCACTGAAGCTTTCTTT. As protein: CASSSWRGTEAFF.

The chain has TRBV5-4 and TRBJ2-2; unclear D gene. The CDR3 length is 14 residues. The germline V and J ends were trimmed by 0 bases and 3 bases, with 6 bases remaining between them. Germline V gives CDR1 SGHNT, CDR2 YYREEE (reference sequence). The CDR3 region has the DNA TGTGCCAGCAGCTTGGGACTTCACACCGGGGAGCTGTTTTTT. Encoded protein: CASSLGLHTGELFF.

This clone was counted a few times. This rearrangement joins TRBV6-1 to TRBJ1-5, with 9 positions matching TRBD1. The junction had 7 bases not matched to a gene; V was cut back by 6 bases and J by 7 bases. CDR3 length: 14 residues. Germline V lookup: CDR1 MNHNS, CDR2 SASEGT. In DNA form, the CDR3 reads TGTGCCAGCAGGGGGACAGGGACCGGCCAGCCCCAGCATTTT. Its protein product is CASRGTGTGQPQHF.

In DNA form, the CDR3 reads TGTGCCAGTAGCGGGACAGTTCTACCCCCTGAAGCTTTCTTT. This codes for CASSGTVLPPEAFF. The chain uses TRBV19 and TRBJ1-1; 7 nucleotides agree with TRBD1. Trimming took 6 bases from V and 6 from J; bases not matched to a gene: 10. The CDR3 consists of 14 residues. Germline V gene lookup returns CDR1 LNHDA and CDR2 SQIVND (reference sequence). Variable domain in full (rest from reference TRBV19 and TRBJ1-1): DGGITQSPKYLFRKEGQNVTLSCEQNLNHDAMYWYRQDPGQGLRLIYYSQIVNDFQKGDIAEGYSVSREKKESFPLTVTSAQKNPTAFYLCASSGTVLPPEAFFGQGTRLTVV.

The CDR3 bases are TGTGCCAGCAGAAGGACAGGGCTACCCGGGGAGCTGTTTTTT. Protein product: CASRRTGLPGELFF. The gene calls are TRBV6-1 and TRBJ2-2; TRBD1 matches 8 bases. The CDR3 loop spans 14 amino acids. With 6 bases clipped from V and 6 bases from J, the junction kept 6 bases outside the gene matches. Germline-derived CDR1 and CDR2 are MNHNS and SASEGT.

The V gene is TRBV25-1, the J gene TRBJ2-7; D is uncertain. This CDR3 region has 12 residues. Trimming removed 1 base from V and 6 bases from J, with 7 bases in between. The V gene's germline CDR1 is MGHDK and CDR2 SYGVNS. The CDR3 protein is CASSELWGEQYF. The CDR3, as DNA: TGTGCCAGCAGTGAATTATGGGGCGAGCAGTACTTC.

The chain couples TRBV19 to TRBJ1-1; no firm D call. Germline loops: CDR1 LNHDA, CDR2 SQIVND (reference sequence). This CDR3 region has 15 residues. V lost 5 bases to trimming and J lost 5 bases, with 18 bases between them. In DNA form, the CDR3 reads TGTGCCAGTAGTTTAGGCTCCGCGGGAGAGACTGAAGCTTTCTTT. Translating gives CASSLGSAGETEAFF.

The chain has TRBV2 and TRBJ2-1; 16 positions agree with TRBD2. The CDR3 is 17 residues long. Trimming took 6 bases from V and 7 from J; bases not matched to a gene: 9. Germline loops: CDR1 SNHLY, CDR2 FYNNEI. The CDR3 loop reads CASRGTSGRAGNNEQFF. The CDR3 nucleotides read TGTGCCAGCAGGGGGACTAGCGGGAGGGCGGGGAATAATGAGCAGTTCTTC.

The CDR3 spells CASSLAQRTTKGEQYF. The CDR3 DNA reads TGTGCCAGCAGCTTAGCCCAACGGACTACGAAGGGGGAGCAGTACTTC. The V gene is TRBV7-2, the J gene TRBJ2-7; perhaps TRBD2 as D (6 bases). Germline V gene data show CDR1 as SGHTA and CDR2 as FQGNSA. Trimming took off 0 bases at V and 7 bases at J, with 19 bases between the two ends. The CDR3 totals 16 residues.

The chain combines TRBV11-2 with TRBJ2-2; D is uncertain. The CDR3 totals 16 residues. Germline CDR1 SGHAT, CDR2 FQNNGV. Trimming took off 5 bases at V and 0 bases at J, with 13 bases between the two ends. CDR3 sequence reads: CASSLPPRSNTGELFF. Here the CDR3 DNA reads TGTGCCAGCAGCCTACCCCCTCGCTCGAACACCGGGGAGCTGTTTTTT.

The rearrangement uses TRBV6-1 and TRBJ1-1; D may be TRBD1 (6 bases). CDR1 is MNHNS, CDR2 SASEGT, per germline. V lost 6 bases to trimming and J lost 1 base, with 12 bases between them. The CDR3 runs 14 residues. In nucleotides, the CDR3 is TGTGCCAGCAGATTAGGGGGAGCGAACACTGAAGCTTTCTTT. Protein product: CASRLGGANTEAFF.

This chain uses TRBV5-1 with TRBJ1-1; D gene uncertain. Trimming stripped 5 bases from V and 1 base from J, with 9 bases between. Germline lookup yields CDR1 SGHRS and CDR2 YFSETQ. The length of the CDR3 is 13 residues. The CDR3 DNA reads TGCGCCAGCAGGTTAGGGCAGAACACTGAAGCTTTCTTT. Protein product: CASRLGQNTEAFF.